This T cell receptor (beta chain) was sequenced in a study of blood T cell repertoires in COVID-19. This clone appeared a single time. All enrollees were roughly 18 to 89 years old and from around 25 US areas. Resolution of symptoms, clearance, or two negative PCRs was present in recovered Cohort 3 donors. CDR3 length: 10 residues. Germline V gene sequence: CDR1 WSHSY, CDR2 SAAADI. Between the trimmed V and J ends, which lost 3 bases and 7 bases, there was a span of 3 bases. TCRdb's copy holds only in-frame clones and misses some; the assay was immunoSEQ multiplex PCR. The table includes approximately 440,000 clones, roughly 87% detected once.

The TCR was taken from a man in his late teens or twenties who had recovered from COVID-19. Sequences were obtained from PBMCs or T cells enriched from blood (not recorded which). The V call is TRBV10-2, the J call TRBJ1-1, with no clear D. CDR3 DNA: TGCGCCAGCAGTGACAGTGAAGCTTTCTTT. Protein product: CASSDSEAFF.